This T cell receptor beta chain was identified during a study of cytomegalovirus exposure and HLA in healthy donors. Study in general: Assignment to the Caucasian-associated ancestry cluster applied to around 80% of the approximately 400 genotyped donors.

The PCR was carried out with 60 Vbeta primers and 13 Jbeta primers. This table comes from immunoSEQ multiplex PCR, and its TCRdb copy is limited to in-frame clones, with some not included. The sample holds approximately 79,000 clones, about 78% seen once. A note on this clone: Its target is unknown.

Study findings and constraints: A later analysis linked a missense DCLRE1C variant to TCR beta V- and J-gene trimming. It was likely that a cluster of highly shared sequence variants was a sequencing artifact. It has been reported that TCR beta sequences accurately predicted the HLA-A and HLA-B alleles of most subjects.

The CDR3 runs 15 residues. V lost 2 bases to trimming and J lost 3 bases, with 11 bases between them. Per the germline V gene, CDR1 is KGHSH and CDR2 is LQKENI. This clonotype was sampled from a male donor in good health and CMV-seropositive. This chain links TRBV18 with TRBJ1-5; D perhaps matches TRBD1 (5 bases). The sequenced sample was PBMCs. The CDR3 nucleotides are TGTGCCAGCTCACCAGACAGTCTGAACAATCAGCCCCAGCATTTT. It translates to CASSPDSLNNQPQHF.